Included here is one T cell receptor beta chain sequence, with context. This entry comes from a study of T cell changes during pregnancy in multiple sclerosis. The CDR3 runs 14 residues. Trimming pared 1 base from V and 3 bases from J, leaving 9 bases between. The germline CDR1 and CDR2 sequences are SNHLY and FYNNEI. Measured with immunoSEQ multiplex PCR; TCRdb has only the in-frame clones, and not every one. The sample yields fewer than 50,000 clones, around 93% seen once. Sequenced here: CD8+ T cells from peripheral blood mononuclear cells, sampled after pregnancy. The source of this sequence is a female donor with multiple sclerosis, enrolled in a pregnancy study. The chain recombines TRBV2 with TRBJ1-2; D is perhaps TRBD1 (6 bases). The CDR3 loop reads CASSEGGGHYGYTF. The DNA of the CDR3 is TGTGCCAGCAGTGAAGGGGGGGGCCACTATGGCTACACCTTC.